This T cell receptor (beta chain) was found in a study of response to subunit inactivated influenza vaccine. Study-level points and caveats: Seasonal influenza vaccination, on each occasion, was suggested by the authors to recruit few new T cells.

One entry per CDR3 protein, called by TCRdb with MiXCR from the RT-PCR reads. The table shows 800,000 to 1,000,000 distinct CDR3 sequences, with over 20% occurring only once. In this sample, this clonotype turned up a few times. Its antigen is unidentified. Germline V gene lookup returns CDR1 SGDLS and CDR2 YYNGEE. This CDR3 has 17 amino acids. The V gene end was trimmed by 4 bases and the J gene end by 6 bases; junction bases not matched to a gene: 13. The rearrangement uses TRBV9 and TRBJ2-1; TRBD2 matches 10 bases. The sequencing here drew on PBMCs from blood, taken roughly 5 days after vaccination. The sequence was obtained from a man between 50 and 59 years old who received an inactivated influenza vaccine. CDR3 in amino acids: CASSPPQASGRANEQFF. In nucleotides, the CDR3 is TGTGCCAGCAGCCCCCCCCAGGCCAGCGGGAGGGCCAATGAGCAGTTCTTC.